This T cell receptor (beta chain) was profiled in a study of CD8+CD57+ T cells in acquired aplastic anemia. The patients chosen for sequencing had shown expansion of CD8+CD57+ cells (detected by flow cytometry). Severe acquired aplastic anemia was the diagnosis recorded for all patients. Patients had undergone no therapy by the time their blood was sampled. General study points: A set of approximately 29 CD8+ CDR3 sequences was shared between patients and controls, and these sequences appeared highly expressed in patients.

V gave up 1 base and J gave up 2 bases, with 10 bases separating them. This CDR3 spans 14 amino acids. Germline CDR1 SGHRS, CDR2 YFSETQ. The template used for profiling TCR beta VDJ and CDR3 was genomic DNA. A single record per CDR3 protein comes from TCRdb applying MiXCR to the reads. The data show about 150,000 distinct CDR3 sequences, about half seen once. Turning to this clonotype: The antigen remains unidentified.

The source is a human donor with aplastic anemia. The sequencing sample was made of sorted CD4+, CD8+, or CD8+CD57+ T cells (not recorded which) from PBMCs. This chain uses TRBV5-1 with TRBJ2-7, with D tentatively TRBD1 (5 bases). The CDR3 coding sequence is TGCGCCAGCAGCTTGAGTACGGACACCTACGAGCAGTACTTC. Its translation: CASSLSTDTYEQYF.